The text below deals with one T cell receptor (beta chain). Its antigen remains unidentified. Only in-frame clones appear in the TCRdb table, and some are missing; sequencing was by immunoSEQ multiplex PCR. Found here are around 26,000 clones, over 65% of them singletons; the top ten hold approximately 10%. This entry comes from a study of vaccination effects on CD4 cells after COVID-19. Germline lookup yields CDR1 MGHRA and CDR2 YSYEKL. Between the trimmed V and J ends, which lost 0 bases and 4 bases, there was a span of 9 bases. CDR3 length: 14 amino acids. Culturing for around ten days preceded CD4+ T cell isolation. All vaccine recipients tested negative for nucleocapsid antibodies and had never contracted SARS-CoV-2 infection.

The sample here was CD4+ T cells from PBMCs cultured without peptide, taken before COVID-19 vaccination. This sequence joins TRBV4-1 and TRBJ2-5; the D gene is possibly TRBD2 (5 bases). The clonotype originates from a human donor who received a COVID-19 vaccine. CDR3 in DNA: TGCGCCAGCAGCCAAGATCCTCGGGGAGAGACCCAGTACTTC. This sequence encodes CASSQDPRGETQYF.